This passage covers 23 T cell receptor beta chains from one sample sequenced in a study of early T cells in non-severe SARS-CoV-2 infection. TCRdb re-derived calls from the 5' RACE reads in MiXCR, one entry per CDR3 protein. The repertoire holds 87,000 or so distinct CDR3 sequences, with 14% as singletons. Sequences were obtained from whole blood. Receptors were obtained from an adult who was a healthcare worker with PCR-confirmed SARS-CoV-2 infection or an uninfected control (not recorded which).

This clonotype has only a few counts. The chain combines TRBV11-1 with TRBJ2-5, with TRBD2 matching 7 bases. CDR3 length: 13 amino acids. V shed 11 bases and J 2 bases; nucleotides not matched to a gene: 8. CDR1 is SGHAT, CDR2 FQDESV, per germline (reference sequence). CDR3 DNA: TGTGCCTCCGGGGGGACTGTACAAGAGACCCAGTACTTC. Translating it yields CASGGTVQETQYF.

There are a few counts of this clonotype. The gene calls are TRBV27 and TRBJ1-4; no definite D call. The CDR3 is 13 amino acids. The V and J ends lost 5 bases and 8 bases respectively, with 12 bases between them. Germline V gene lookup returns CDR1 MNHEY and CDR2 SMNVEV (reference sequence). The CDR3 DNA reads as TGTGCCAGCAGTCCAAGTGACGAGGAAAAACTGTTTTTT. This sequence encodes CASSPSDEEKLFF.

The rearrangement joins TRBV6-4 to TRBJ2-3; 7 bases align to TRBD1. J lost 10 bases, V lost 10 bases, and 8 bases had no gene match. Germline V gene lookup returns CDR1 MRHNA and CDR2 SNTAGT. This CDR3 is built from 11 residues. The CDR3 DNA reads TGTGCCAACGCGCTACAGGGGCCGCAGTATTTT. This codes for CANALQGPQYF.

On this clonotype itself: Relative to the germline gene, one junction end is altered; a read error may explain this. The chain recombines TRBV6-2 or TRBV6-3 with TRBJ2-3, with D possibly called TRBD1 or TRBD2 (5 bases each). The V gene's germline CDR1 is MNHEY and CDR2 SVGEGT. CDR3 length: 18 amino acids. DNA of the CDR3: TGTGCCAGCAATTACAATGTCCGGGACGGCCGTAGCACAGATACGCAGTATTTT. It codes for CASNYNVRDGRSTDTQYF.

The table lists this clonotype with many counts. The CDR3 spells CSVEYGWGRNGYTF. In DNA, the CDR3 is TGCAGCGTTGAATACGGCTGGGGGCGAAATGGCTACACCTTC. V and J are TRBV29-1 and TRBJ1-2, with a tentative D call TRBD1 (6 bases). Trimming stripped 2 bases from V and 6 bases from J, with 16 bases between. The CDR3 is 14 residues long. CDR1 and CDR2 (germline): SQVTM, ANQGSEA.

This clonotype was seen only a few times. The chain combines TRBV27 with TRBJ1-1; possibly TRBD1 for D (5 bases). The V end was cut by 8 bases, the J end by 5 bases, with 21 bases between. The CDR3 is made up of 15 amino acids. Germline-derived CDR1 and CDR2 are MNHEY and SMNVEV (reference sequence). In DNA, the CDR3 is TGTGCCAGCGGTCCGGGACCCATTCTTTTGACTGAAGCTTTCTTT. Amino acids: CASGPGPILLTEAFF.

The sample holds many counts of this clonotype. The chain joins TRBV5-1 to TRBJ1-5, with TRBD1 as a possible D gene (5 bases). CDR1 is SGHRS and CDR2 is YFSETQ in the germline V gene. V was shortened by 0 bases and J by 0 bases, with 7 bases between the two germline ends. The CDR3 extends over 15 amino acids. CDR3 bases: TGCGCCAGCAGCTTGGGGACACATAGCAATCAGCCCCAGCATTTT. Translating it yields CASSLGTHSNQPQHF.

The CDR3 protein is CASLNPPHTQYF. In DNA form, the CDR3 reads TGTGCCAGCCTAAACCCACCTCATACGCAGTATTTT. The rearrangement uses TRBV28 and TRBJ2-3; D gene uncertain. V lost 8 bases to trimming and J lost 7 bases, with 13 bases between them. CDR1 is MDHEN, CDR2 SYDVKM, per germline. This CDR3 has 12 amino acids.

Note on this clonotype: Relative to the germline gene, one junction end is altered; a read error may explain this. The CDR3 nucleotides read TGTGCCAGCAGCCTCTGGGGACAGGGGAGCAATCGGCCCCAGCATTTT. This encodes CASSLWGQGSNRPQHF. The chain links TRBV12-3 or TRBV12-4 to TRBJ1-5; 10 bases line up with TRBD1. The CDR3 is 16 amino acids.

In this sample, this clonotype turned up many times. In DNA form, the CDR3 reads TGCGCCAGCAGCTTAAACCCGGGACAGCAAACGACACTTAATGAAAAACTGTTTTTT. It specifies CASSLNPGQQTTLNEKLFF. This sequence joins TRBV5-1 and TRBJ1-4, with 7 bases that match TRBD1. The CDR3 extends over 19 amino acids. Germline CDR1 SGHRS, CDR2 YFSETQ. V was clipped by 2 bases and J by 4 bases; unmatched bases: 17.

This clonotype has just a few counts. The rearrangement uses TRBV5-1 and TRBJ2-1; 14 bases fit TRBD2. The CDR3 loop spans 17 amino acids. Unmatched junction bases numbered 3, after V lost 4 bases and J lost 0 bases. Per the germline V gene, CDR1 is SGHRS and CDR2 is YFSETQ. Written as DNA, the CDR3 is TGCGCCAGCAGCCGCGGGACTAGCGGGGGCTCCTACAATGAGCAGTTCTTC. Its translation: CASSRGTSGGSYNEQFF.

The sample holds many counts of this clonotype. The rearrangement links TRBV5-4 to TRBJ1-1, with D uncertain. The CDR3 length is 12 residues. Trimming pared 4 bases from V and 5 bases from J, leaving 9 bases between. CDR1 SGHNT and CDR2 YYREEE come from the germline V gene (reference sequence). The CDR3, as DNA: TGTGCCAGCAGCCTGGGGATGACTGAAGCTTTCTTT. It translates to CASSLGMTEAFF.

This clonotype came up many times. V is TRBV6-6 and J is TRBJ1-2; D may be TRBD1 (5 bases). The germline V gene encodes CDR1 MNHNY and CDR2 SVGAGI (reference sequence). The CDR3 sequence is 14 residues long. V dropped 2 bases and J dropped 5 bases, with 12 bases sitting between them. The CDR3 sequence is CASSYVNKGYGYTF. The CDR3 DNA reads TGTGCCAGCAGTTACGTCAACAAGGGGTATGGCTACACCTTC.

The CDR3 bases are TGTGCCAGCAGCCAAGCAAGAGGGCGCGAGCAGTACTTC. Translated, it gives CASSQARGREQYF. The chain is built from TRBV3-1 and TRBJ2-7; D may be TRBD2 (5 bases). Germline lookup yields CDR1 LGHDT and CDR2 YNNKEL (reference sequence). This CDR3 has 13 amino acids. V lost 1 base and J 6 bases, leaving 10 bases between the germline ends.

For the CDR3, the DNA is TGTGCCACCAGCAGAGATCCCACGAACTTTAGGGGAGGCTACACCTTC. It encodes CATSRDPTNFRGGYTF. The chain carries TRBV15 and TRBJ1-2, with D tentatively TRBD1 (5 bases). Trimming shortened V by 0 bases and J by 8 bases, and 19 bases separated the two germline ends. CDR3 size: 16 residues. Germline CDR1 LNHNV, CDR2 YYDKDF (reference sequence).

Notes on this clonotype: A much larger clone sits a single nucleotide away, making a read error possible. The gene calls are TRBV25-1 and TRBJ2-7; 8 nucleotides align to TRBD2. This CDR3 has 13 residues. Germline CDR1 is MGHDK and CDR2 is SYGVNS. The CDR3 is CVSRGTSPYEQYF. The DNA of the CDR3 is TGTGTCAGCAGAGGGACTAGTCCTTACGAGCAGTACTTC.

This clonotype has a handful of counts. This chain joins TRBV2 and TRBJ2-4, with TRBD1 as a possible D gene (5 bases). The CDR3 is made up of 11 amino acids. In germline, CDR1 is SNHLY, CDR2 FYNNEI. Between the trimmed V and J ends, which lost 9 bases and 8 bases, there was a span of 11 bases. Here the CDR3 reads CARTLGDIQYF. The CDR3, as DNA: TGTGCCAGGACATTAGGGGACATTCAGTACTTC.

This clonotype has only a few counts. This CDR3 is CSASPGLAGDEQFF. The DNA of the CDR3 is TGCAGTGCTAGTCCCGGACTAGCGGGGGATGAGCAGTTCTTC. The rearrangement joins TRBV20-1 to TRBJ2-1; 13 nucleotides agree with TRBD2. V shed 3 bases, J shed 8 bases, and the junction held 4 bases outside the gene matches. Germline V gives CDR1 DFQATT, CDR2 SNEGSKA (reference sequence). The CDR3 spans 14 residues.

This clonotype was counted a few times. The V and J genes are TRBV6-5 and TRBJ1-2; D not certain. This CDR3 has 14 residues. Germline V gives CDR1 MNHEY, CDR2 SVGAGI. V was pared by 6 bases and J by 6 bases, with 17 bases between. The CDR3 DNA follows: TGTGCCAGCAGCTTCCGGGCCTTGTGGGATGGCTACACCTTC. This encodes CASSFRALWDGYTF.

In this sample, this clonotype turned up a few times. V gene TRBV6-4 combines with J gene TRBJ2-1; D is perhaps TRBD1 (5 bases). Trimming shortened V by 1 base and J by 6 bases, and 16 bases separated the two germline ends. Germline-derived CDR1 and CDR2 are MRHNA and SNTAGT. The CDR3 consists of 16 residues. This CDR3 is CASSDLHSGPSNEQFF. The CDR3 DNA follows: TGTGCCAGCAGTGACTTACATTCAGGGCCCAGCAATGAGCAGTTCTTC.

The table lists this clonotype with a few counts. CDR3 amino acids: CASSYSARNTEAFF. The CDR3 bases are TGTGCCAGCAGTTACTCGGCCAGGAACACTGAAGCTTTCTTT. The gene calls are TRBV6-5 and TRBJ1-1; D gene unclear. Between the trimmed V and J ends, which lost 0 bases and 1 base, there was a span of 6 bases. This CDR3 is 14 amino acids long. Germline V CDR1 and CDR2: MNHEY, SVGAGI.

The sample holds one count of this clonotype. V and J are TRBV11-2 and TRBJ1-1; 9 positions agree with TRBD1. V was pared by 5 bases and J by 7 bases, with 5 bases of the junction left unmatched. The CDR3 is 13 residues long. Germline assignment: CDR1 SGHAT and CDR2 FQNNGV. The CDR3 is CASSVGQGSEAFF. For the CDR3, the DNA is TGTGCCAGCAGCGTGGGACAGGGTAGTGAAGCTTTCTTT.

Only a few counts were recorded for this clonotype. DNA of the CDR3: TGTGCCAGCAGCTTTAGCGGGGGGTTCGGTACAGATACGCAGTATTTT. Encoded protein: CASSFSGGFGTDTQYF. The genes are TRBV7-2 and TRBJ2-3; the match to TRBD2 covers 10 bases. V lost 3 bases to trimming and J lost 3 bases; unmatched junction nucleotides: 6. The CDR3 totals 16 residues. Germline lookup yields CDR1 SGHTA and CDR2 FQGNSA.